A selection of T cell receptor beta chains follows, all from one sample in a study of blood T cell repertoires in COVID-19. Assay: immunoSEQ multiplex PCR; the TCRdb copy retains only in-frame clones and omits some. The sample lists about 210,000 clones, 65% to 90% occurring once. The material sequenced was PBMCs or T cells enriched from blood (not recorded which). The receptors come from a woman aged 45 to 65 with acute COVID-19. CDR3s include the opening cysteine and the closing phenylalanine or tryptophan.

13	TRBJ2-6	TRBV19	CASKTSGANVLTF
14	TRBJ1-2	TRBV25-1	CASSDSRRGLGYTF
16	TRBJ1-2	TRBV11-2	CASSLGHRGANYGYTF
16	TRBJ2-2	TRBV7-8	CASSGGLAGGTGELFF
17	TRBJ2-3	TRBV7-9	CASSPGLAGERTDTQYF
15	TRBJ2-7	TRBV27	CASSRHTGQPYEQYF
14	TRBJ2-7	TRBV6-6	CASSSRDTTYEQYF
14	TRBJ2-3	TRBV6-2/TRBV6-3	CASSWGTASDTQYF
10	TRBJ1-4	TRBV28	CASRREKLFF
15	TRBJ1-6	TRBV6-4	CASKDRSSYNSPLHF
14	TRBJ1-2	TRBV29-1	CSVEGGGGAYGYTF
16	TRBJ1-4	TRBV15	CATSRAASVTNEKLFF
15	TRBJ2-2	TRBV5-4	CASSRPGQGSGELFF
13	TRBJ2-7	TRBV3-1/TRBV3-2	CASSQASPYEQYF
14	TRBJ1-1	TRBV2	CASLTRRGDTEAFF
15	TRBJ2-5	TRBV3-1/TRBV3-2	CASSLLRAGQETQYF
13	TRBJ1-6	TRBV27	CASQGAYNSPLHF
14	TRBJ1-5	TRBV5-8	CASSAGTGVQPQHF
13	TRBJ1-1	TRBV7-2	CASSQEGQFEAFF
19	TRBJ2-3	TRBV7-2	CASSLQSSSGRQGRDTQYF
16	TRBJ2-7	TRBV9	CASSVDLAGGRGEQYF
14	TRBJ1-1	TRBV5-1	CASSLGVMNTEAFF
14	TRBJ1-6	TRBV5-1	CASSLAMANSPLHF
17	TRBJ2-2	TRBV19	CASSIDRAGGSIGELFF
15	TRBJ2-5	TRBV9	CASSAPSGREETQYF
12	TRBJ1-2	TRBV29-1	CSETGQSGGYTF
17	TRBJ2-3	TRBV9	CASNAGLAGGSADTQYF
12	TRBJ2-7	TRBV6-5	CASGRDLGEQYF
17	TRBJ2-1	TRBV4-1	CASSQTPTGGRYNEQFF
15	TRBJ1-5	TRBV27	CASSAQTGGNQPQHF
15	TRBJ2-2	TRBV2	CASTPYSINTGELFF
15	TRBJ2-3	TRBV19	CASMSGGGGTDTQYF
20	TRBJ1-5	TRBV6-2/TRBV6-3	CASSYRTGQGAIGSNQPQHF
17	TRBJ2-1	TRBV5-1	CASSLLFGASGRGEQFF
13	TRBJ2-1	TRBV4-3	CASSQDFQNEQFF
11	TRBJ1-2	TRBV12-3/TRBV12-4	CASSREYGYTF
17	TRBJ2-7	TRBV5-3	CARSLGKNRPPVYEQYF
13	TRBJ1-1	TRBV5-6	CASRGQVNTEAFF
17	TRBJ2-7	TRBV28	CASSLLTLAGFSYEQYF
16	TRBJ2-1	TRBV9	CASSVVDQISYNEQFF
15	TRBJ2-7	TRBV10-3	CAISEFSGLSYEQYF
13	TRBJ2-3	TRBV29-1	CSVGVGRADTQYF
16	TRBJ2-2	TRBV5-5	CASSLGDGVVTGELFF
15	TRBJ1-5	TRBV30	CAWSSDSLPNQPQHF
15	TRBJ2-3	TRBV9	CASGEDRSGFGTQYF
17	TRBJ2-1	TRBV5-1	CASSLLSVSRGTNEQFF
17	TRBJ2-1	TRBV12-5	CASAQAPAGSGYNEQFF
15	TRBJ2-1	TRBV7-6	CASSLRGSSYNEQFF
13	TRBJ1-5	TRBV28	CASTGGVGQPQHF
11	TRBJ2-1	TRBV24-1	CATSEWNEQFF
13	TRBJ2-5	TRBV5-1	CASRLDRVETQYF
14	TRBJ2-2	TRBV4-2	CASSHSGSTGELFF
13	TRBJ2-7	TRBV28	CASSLYTDYEQYF
16	TRBJ2-5	TRBV13	CASSLESRRNEETQYF
15	TRBJ2-5	TRBV11-2	CASSAQGPASETQYF
12	TRBJ2-7	TRBV5-4	CASSPTGYEQYF
12	TRBJ2-1	TRBV10-2	CASSAQTGTQFF
16	TRBJ1-2	TRBV6-6	CASSYSGGTVNYGYTF
15	TRBJ1-1	TRBV18	CATLPGTGVATEAFF